These 10 T cell receptor beta chains came from one sample sequenced in a study of blood T cell repertoires in COVID-19. Here immunoSEQ multiplex PCR was the method, and the copy in TCRdb shows in-frame clones only, minus some. This table holds a few hundred thousand clones, roughly 81% found once. Sequencing used peripheral blood. The receptor source for this set is a man aged 45 to 65 who had recovered from COVID-19.

The genes are TRBV27 and TRBJ1-1; D ambiguous. Germline CDR1 is MNHEY and CDR2 is SMNVEV (reference sequence). V was pared by 7 bases and J by 5 bases, with 11 bases between. The CDR3 has 12 residues. The CDR3 here is CASNSRGTEAFF. CDR3 coding DNA: TGTGCCAGCAACTCGCGAGGGACTGAAGCTTTCTTT.

The rearrangement uses TRBV2 and TRBJ2-6; TRBD1 aligns across 7 bases. Germline V gene lookup returns CDR1 SNHLY and CDR2 FYNNEI. Germline trimming cut 2 bases from V and 2 bases from J; bases unmatched to any gene: 0. The CDR3 extends over 15 amino acids. The CDR3 DNA follows: TGTGCCAGCAGTGAAACAGGGGCTGGGGCCAACGTCCTGACTTTC. It specifies CASSETGAGANVLTF.

This chain uses TRBV19 with TRBJ2-2; TRBD2 matches 10 bases. V was pared by 7 bases and J by 5 bases, with 10 bases of the junction left unmatched. Germline V lookup: CDR1 LNHDA, CDR2 SQIVND (reference sequence). The CDR3 has 16 residues. CDR3 nucleotide sequence: TGTGCCAGTAAGGGCCGAAGCGGGAGGGGGACCGGGGAGCTGTTTTTT. Translation: CASKGRSGRGTGELFF.

This clone was detected a few times. J is TRBJ2-1 and V is TRBV24-1, with 7 bases identical to TRBD2. The germline V gene encodes CDR1 KGHDR and CDR2 SFDVKD. The trim removed 4 bases at V and 10 bases at J, leaving 3 bases unmatched. The CDR3 is 12 amino acids. The CDR3 DNA reads as TGTGCCACCAGTGACCGAGCGGGAGAGCAGTTCTTC. Encoded protein: CATSDRAGEQFF.

This clone has a handful of counts. V gene TRBV2 combines with J gene TRBJ1-2; D possibly corresponds to TRBD1 (6 bases). The CDR3 runs to 13 residues. V lost 6 bases and J 4 bases, leaving 12 bases between the germline ends. Per germline, CDR1 SNHLY and CDR2 FYNNEI. CDR3 amino acids: CASSKGGVYGYTF. In DNA form, the CDR3 reads TGTGCCAGCAGCAAAGGGGGGGTCTATGGCTACACCTTC.

The chain joins TRBV19 to TRBJ2-1; TRBD2 aligns across 11 bases. From germline, CDR1 is LNHDA and CDR2 SQIVND (reference sequence). Trimming cost V 4 bases and J 4 bases; bases outside gene matches: 3. The CDR3 totals 15 residues. The chain's CDR3 is CASSRGTSGYNEQFF. As DNA, the CDR3 is TGTGCCAGTAGTAGGGGGACTAGCGGATACAATGAGCAGTTCTTC. The full variable domain, in which reference TRBV19 and TRBJ2-1 provide the parts outside the CDR3, is DGGITQSPKYLFRKEGQNVTLSCEQNLNHDAMYWYRQDPGQGLRLIYYSQIVNDFQKGDIAEGYSVSREKKESFPLTVTSAQKNPTAFYLCASSRGTSGYNEQFFGPGTRLTVL.

Written as DNA, the CDR3 is TGTGCCAGCAGCCCGGGGGTCCGAGGGCCCCAGCATTTT. Protein product: CASSPGVRGPQHF. This rearrangement joins TRBV7-2 to TRBJ1-5, with a tentative D call TRBD1 (5 bases). The CDR3 loop spans 13 amino acids. Germline loops: CDR1 SGHTA, CDR2 FQGNSA. V lost 5 bases, J lost 9 bases, and 14 bases lay in between.

The J gene is TRBJ2-3, the V gene TRBV5-1; D ambiguous. The CDR3 has 15 amino acids. From germline, CDR1 is SGHRS and CDR2 YFSETQ. The germline V and J ends were trimmed by 4 bases and 2 bases, with 14 bases remaining between them. The CDR3 here is CASSPSRVDTDTQYF. The CDR3 bases are TGCGCCAGCAGCCCGTCCCGGGTCGACACAGATACGCAGTATTTT.

V and J are TRBV27 and TRBJ2-7, with a possible D match to TRBD1 (6 bases). The V end lost 6 bases, the J end lost 5 bases, and 17 bases lay between the germline ends. Germline V gene sequence: CDR1 MNHEY, CDR2 SMNVEV (reference sequence). CDR3 length: 14 amino acids. CDR3: CASSPRRTVDEQYF. Written as DNA, the CDR3 is TGTGCCAGCAGCCCTCGGCGGACAGTCGACGAGCAGTACTTC.

Notes on this clone: The identical CDR3 is also encoded by other nucleotide sequences in the sample. The chain is built from TRBV18 and TRBJ2-7; TRBD1 agrees at 10 bases. The CDR3 loop spans 13 amino acids. Germline-derived CDR1 and CDR2 are KGHSH and LQKENI. V shed 5 bases and J 4 bases; nucleotides not matched to a gene: 2. The CDR3 loop reads CASSKDRGYEQYF. The CDR3 nucleotides read TGTGCCAGCTCAAAGGACAGGGGGTACGAGCAGTACTTC.